One TCR beta chain is described in this entry. What it binds is not known. Germline V gene sequence: CDR1 DFQATT, CDR2 SNEGSKA (reference sequence). CDR3 length: 14 amino acids. Trimming removed 0 bases from V and 7 bases from J; junction bases left unmatched: 4. A second PCR of roughly 7 to 11 cycles used a sample-barcoded 5' primer and a J-beta primer mix. TCRdb re-called the 5' RACE reads with MiXCR, one entry per CDR3 protein. This repertoire shows 1.5 million to 2 million distinct CDR3 sequences, about two fifths found once; its top ten account for more than 20%. These data belong to a study of blood T cells in healthy people across ages. Study-wide results and limits: With age, beta diversity per million T cells declined roughly linearly, significantly by 30 to 40. Diversity estimated from one million T cells was considered an underestimate. Greater diversity and more naive CD4+ cells were seen in long-lived donors than in aged donors.

The chain combines TRBV20-1 with TRBJ2-1, with TRBD2 matching 9 bases. Sequencing was done on a sample of blood. The receptor comes from a human donor in good health. CDR3 residues: CSARDSLAGNEQFF. CDR3 sequence (DNA): TGCAGTGCTAGAGATAGTCTAGCGGGGAATGAGCAGTTCTTC.